The following is a TCR beta chain sequence with its context. The entirety of the isolated RNA underwent reverse transcription, so expressed TCRB transcripts were sequenced. Assay used: immunoSEQ multiplex PCR; TCRdb lists only in-frame clones, some missing. The profile shows some 180,000 clones, roughly an eighth of them singletons. This record comes from a study of beta chain features in type 1 diabetes. This CDR3 is built from 15 residues. Germline CDR1 is LGHNA and CDR2 is YNFKEQ. Deletions cut 4 bases from V and 0 bases from J, with 12 bases between. The chain joins TRBV4-2 to TRBJ1-1, with D perhaps TRBD1 (5 bases). The sequenced material came from central memory CD4+ T cells from blood. The sequence was collected from a woman between 18 and 29 years old in good health. The CDR3 reads CASSLVQGLNTEAFF. CDR3 bases: TGTGCCAGCAGCCTAGTCCAGGGCCTGAACACTGAAGCTTTCTTT.